This T cell receptor (beta chain) was obtained from a study of vaccination and CD4 T cells after COVID-19. Study summary: SARS-CoV-2 had been detected by nasal swab PCR in convalescent patients; roughly 10 were mild, one severe. Convalescent participants consisted of six males and four females, two being Hispanic.

CD4+ T cells that had been cultured provided DNA sequenced with the Oncomine TCR Beta short-read assay. TCRdb re-called the PCR reads with MiXCR, one entry per CDR3 protein. The sample has approximately 23,000 distinct CDR3 sequences; around two fifths are singletons. As for this clonotype: The antigen is unknown.

This sample's time point: late sampling 161 to 241 days after vaccination in three convalescent patients. Sample treatment: roughly ten-day PBMC culture with coronavirus spike peptide pools or control peptides (ViraFEST assay). The germline CDR1 and CDR2 sequences are SQVTM and ANQGSEA. Trimming cost V 4 bases and J 2 bases, with 9 bases left between them. CDR3 size: 12 residues. The material was CD4+ T cells from blood, cultured in vitro, obtained about 7 months after SARS-CoV-2 vaccination. The chain uses TRBV29-1 and TRBJ2-7, with no clear D. The sequence was obtained from a human donor who had recovered from COVID-19. The CDR3 here is CSVVVETYEQYF. The CDR3 DNA reads as TGCAGCGTTGTCGTCGAAACCTACGAGCAGTACTTC.